This T cell receptor beta chain was found in a study of patients and donors after allogeneic stem cell transplantation (dated by TCRdb to the early 2020s). Library preparation was by RT-PCR. The instrument was a NextSeq 550. TCRdb's own reprocessing of the public reads used fastp at Q25 and MiXCR and kept productive beta chains. Every distinct CDR3 protein forms one entry, paired with its most common genes and DNA. Within this sample are about 57,000 distinct CDR3 sequences, with roughly 14% of them counted one time only. The top ten constitute around 32% of the sample. This clonotype turned up a few times. Its recognized antigen is unknown. There are no base qualities to consult, and no much larger clone falls within one base. The source of this sequence is a human donor who was either an allogeneic HSCT recipient or a stem cell or donor lymphocyte infusion donor (not recorded which). It is not recorded whose cells these are; they may come from a transplant donor. The specimen was blood, either unsorted or a sorted T cell fraction (not recorded which).

CDR3 loop: CASRGPESTIYF. The sequence in DNA is TGTGCCAGCCGGGGACCTGAAAGCACCATATATTTT. The V and J segments used are TRBV3-1 and TRBJ1-3, and the D gene may be TRBD1, 5 bases matching. CDR1 and CDR2 were assigned from the germline V gene (reference sequence) as LGHDT and YNNKEL. The V end loses 8 bases and the J end loses 9 bases, and a stretch of 14 bases separates them. From the cysteine through the phenylalanine, the CDR3 covers 12 amino acids. Here the CDR3 DNA is all that survives: 36 bases in frame from base 1.